This T cell receptor (beta chain) is drawn from a study of blood T cell repertoires in COVID-19. Libraries were prepared by immunoSEQ multiplex PCR; TCRdb keeps only in-frame clonotypes and omits some of them. The sample has around 450,000 clones, 90% seen once; the top ten hold approximately 0.65%. The CDR3 contains 16 residues. V lost 1 base and J lost 6; bases outside the gene matches: 7. The V gene's germline CDR1 is SGHKS and CDR2 YYEKEE (reference sequence). Sequenced input: PBMCs or T cells enriched from blood (not recorded which). The chain uses TRBV5-5 and TRBJ1-2; 12 bases line up with TRBD1. The TCR was taken from a young man who had recovered from COVID-19. The CDR3: CASSLSGTGGHDGYTF. The DNA for the CDR3 is TGTGCCAGCAGCTTGTCGGGGACAGGGGGCCACGATGGCTACACCTTC.